These T cell receptor beta chains were read from a single sample in a study of Ad26.COV2.S vaccination and SARS-CoV-2 variants. Clones were sequenced by immunoSEQ multiplex PCR, and TCRdb holds only the in-frame ones, with some missing. The sample has 46,000 or so clones, about 80% seen once. Sample: peripheral blood, taken after recovery from COVID-19. The receptors were gathered from a human donor who had recovered from COVID-19. Each CDR3 is given with its conserved first and last residue.

TRBJ1-5 | TRBV7-8 | CASSPGVPDQPQHF
TRBJ2-1 | TRBV3-1/TRBV3-2 | CASSTSGRSYNEQFF
TRBJ1-1 | TRBV6-5 | CAARNPTGTLREAFF
TRBJ2-7 | TRBV10-3 | CAIRGTSGRAYEQYF
TRBJ2-7 | TRBV13 | CASSHGRGYEQYF
TRBJ1-1 | TRBV7-2 | CASSPNQRGDTEAFF
TRBJ1-1 | TRBV29-1 | CSVTQGMRTEAFF
TRBJ1-2 | TRBV7-9 | CASSTDGGGVYGYTF
TRBJ1-5 | TRBV6-2/TRBV6-3 | CASSWAPLSPLPPSNQPQHF
TRBJ2-5 | TRBV5-1 | CASNSGGAETQYF
TRBJ1-6 | TRBV10-1 | CASKAGGGSPLHF
TRBJ1-5 | TRBV5-5 | CASSWTGNQPQHF
TRBJ2-2 | TRBV6-1 | CASSEAVGLAGGVGELFF
TRBJ2-7 | TRBV7-9 | CASSQGQLYEQYF
TRBJ2-5 | TRBV7-9 | CASSLAMRGWETQYF